These 27 T cell receptor beta chains were all obtained from the same sample, sequenced in a study of radiation and T cells in renal cell carcinoma. Time point noted: blood 2 weeks post-SBRT. Regarding treatment: 15 Gy SBRT to primary tumor, nephrectomy 4 weeks later. Sequenced by immunoSEQ multiplex PCR; TCRdb stores in-frame clones only, minus some. The sample lists roughly 78,000 clones; 82% were seen once. The sample here was blood, taken from a patient whose treatment included radiotherapy and nephrectomy. The receptors were sampled from a man aged 55 to 70 with renal cell carcinoma.

The chain combines TRBV19 with TRBJ2-3; D may be TRBD2 (6 bases). The CDR3 is 15 amino acids. Germline-derived CDR1 and CDR2 are LNHDA and SQIVND (reference sequence). V gave up 0 bases and J gave up 4 bases, with 11 bases separating them. The CDR3 DNA reads TGTGCCAGTAGTATAGAGAGGCCGGGGGCAGATACGCAGTATTTT. Translation: CASSIERPGADTQYF.

The genes are TRBV5-1 and TRBJ2-5; 8 nucleotides line up with TRBD2. The germline V gene has CDR1 SGHRS and CDR2 YFSETQ. CDR3 length equals 17 residues. Trimming removed 1 base from V and 1 base from J; junction bases left unmatched: 9. The CDR3, as DNA: TGCGCCAGCAGCTTGTATAATCTAGCGGGCTCCCAAGAGACCCAGTACTTC. Translating it yields CASSLYNLAGSQETQYF.

Only a few counts were recorded for this clone. This chain joins TRBV6-5 and TRBJ2-7; D possibly matches TRBD1 or TRBD2 (5 bases each). CDR3 size: 13 residues. The V end lost 6 bases, the J end lost 5 bases, and 14 bases lay between the germline ends. Looked up from germline, CDR1 is MNHEY and CDR2 is SVGAGI. CDR3 nucleotide sequence: TGTGCCAGCAGGTTGCCAACGGGGCACGAGCAGTACTTC. Protein: CASRLPTGHEQYF.

J is TRBJ1-6 and V is TRBV6-1; D might be TRBD1 (5 bases). Germline V CDR1 and CDR2: MNHNS, SASEGT. This CDR3 has 16 amino acids. V dropped 4 bases and J dropped 5 bases, with 15 bases sitting between them. For the CDR3, the DNA is TGTGCCAGCAGTGCGACGGCAGGGCCCAATAATTCACCCCTCCACTTT. Translating gives CASSATAGPNNSPLHF.

CDR3 in amino acids: CASSPGGTISGDNEQFF. CDR3 DNA: TGTGCCAGCTCACCAGGGGGAACTATATCGGGGGACAATGAGCAGTTCTTC. V usage is TRBV18 and J usage is TRBJ2-1; tentative D call: TRBD2 (6 bases). Germline V gene sequence: CDR1 KGHSH, CDR2 LQKENI. The CDR3 extends over 17 amino acids. Between the trimmed V and J ends, which lost 2 bases and 5 bases, there was a span of 19 bases.

The rearrangement links TRBV5-1 to TRBJ2-7, with D maybe TRBD1 (6 bases). V lost 4 bases and J lost 3, with 20 bases in between. Germline CDR1 is SGHRS and CDR2 is YFSETQ. The CDR3 sequence is 16 residues long. The CDR3 here is CASSPVGDTDYYEQYF. In nucleotides, the CDR3 is TGCGCCAGCAGCCCCGTGGGGGACACGGATTACTACGAGCAGTACTTC.

The genes are TRBV7-9 and TRBJ2-1; D unclear. CDR3 length: 16 amino acids. V was shortened by 2 bases and J by 0 bases, with 11 bases between the two germline ends. The germline V gene encodes CDR1 SEHNR and CDR2 FQNEAQ (reference sequence). The CDR3 spells CASSLHQASSYNEQFF. The CDR3 DNA reads TGTGCCAGCAGCTTACATCAGGCCAGCTCCTACAATGAGCAGTTCTTC.

This chain links TRBV7-7 with TRBJ2-7; TRBD1 matches at 10 bases. V was clipped by 5 bases and J by 5 bases; unmatched bases: 3. This CDR3 is built from 13 residues. Germline V gene sequence: CDR1 SSHAT, CDR2 FNYEAQ (reference sequence). The CDR3 loop reads CASSTDRGDEQYF. In DNA form, the CDR3 reads TGTGCCAGCAGCACGGACAGGGGGGACGAGCAGTACTTC.

DNA for the CDR3: TGTGCCAGCTCACCAGTGGGACTGAACACCGGGGAGCTGTTTTTT. Translated: CASSPVGLNTGELFF. The chain recombines TRBV18 with TRBJ2-2; D perhaps matches TRBD2 (6 bases). V was trimmed by 2 bases and J by 1 base, leaving 8 bases between them. The length of the CDR3 is 15 residues. Germline-derived CDR1 and CDR2 are KGHSH and LQKENI. Combining the CDR3 with reference TRBV18 and TRBJ2-2 gives the whole variable domain NAGVMQNPRHLVRRRGQEARLRCSPMKGHSHVYWYRQLPEEGLKFMVYLQKENIIDESGMPKERFSAEFPKEGPSILRIQQVVRGDSAAYFCASSPVGLNTGELFFGEGSRLTVL.

The chain recombines TRBV4-1 with TRBJ1-1, with D possibly TRBD1 on 5 matching bases. The germline V gene has CDR1 MGHRA and CDR2 YSYEKL. V shed 2 bases and J shed 1 base, with 11 bases lying between them. This CDR3 has 15 amino acids. The CDR3 region has the DNA TGCGCCAGCAGCCAACAGGGCGCCGGGAACACTGAAGCTTTCTTT. It specifies CASSQQGAGNTEAFF.

The V call is TRBV5-1, the J call TRBJ2-1; 10 bases are shared with TRBD2. The germline V gene encodes CDR1 SGHRS and CDR2 YFSETQ. The CDR3 sequence is 17 residues long. With 4 bases clipped from V and 3 bases from J, the junction kept 10 bases outside the gene matches. CDR3 amino acids: CASSPRTPSGSYNEQFF. CDR3 bases: TGCGCCAGCAGCCCGCGCACCCCTAGCGGGAGCTACAATGAGCAGTTCTTC.

The rearrangement joins TRBV28 to TRBJ1-5; 9 bases line up with TRBD1. The germline V gene encodes CDR1 MDHEN and CDR2 SYDVKM. This CDR3 comprises 18 residues. V lost 7 bases and J lost 1; bases outside the gene matches: 14. The CDR3 sequence is CASILGGQGGLSNQPQHF. CDR3 nucleotides: TGTGCCAGCATCTTGGGGGGACAGGGAGGCTTAAGCAATCAGCCCCAGCATTTT.

The rearrangement joins TRBV28 to TRBJ1-2, with D possibly TRBD1 on 6 matching bases. Germline loops: CDR1 MDHEN, CDR2 SYDVKM. There are 14 residues in the CDR3. V lost 6 bases and J 5 bases, leaving 16 bases between the germline ends. The CDR3 coding sequence is TGTGCCAGCAGCCCCCCGGGACACCATTATGGCTACACCTTC. Residues: CASSPPGHHYGYTF.

The chain joins TRBV5-1 to TRBJ2-7, with TRBD1 identical over 8 bases. Germline V gives CDR1 SGHRS, CDR2 YFSETQ. The trim removed 3 bases at V and 6 bases at J, leaving 8 bases unmatched. This CDR3 is 14 amino acids long. The CDR3 protein is CASSSGNRGSEQYF. The CDR3 DNA sequence: TGCGCCAGCAGCTCTGGCAACAGGGGGAGCGAGCAGTACTTC. Combining the CDR3 with reference TRBV5-1 and TRBJ2-7 gives the whole variable domain KAGVTQTPRYLIKTRGQQVTLSCSPISGHRSVSWYQQTPGQGLQFLFEYFSETQRNKGNFPGRFSGRQFSNSRSEMNVSTLELGDSALYLCASSSGNRGSEQYFGPGTRLTVT.

The CDR3: CASSGDRGSEQYF. The CDR3 DNA follows: TGTGCCAGCAGTGGGGACAGGGGATCCGAGCAGTACTTC. This sequence joins TRBV6-5 and TRBJ2-7, with 10 bases identical to TRBD1. The junction had 4 bases not matched to a gene; V was cut back by 5 bases and J by 6 bases. The CDR3 extends over 13 amino acids. In germline, CDR1 is MNHEY, CDR2 SVGAGI.

The rearrangement links TRBV7-2 to TRBJ2-5, with 12 bases aligning to TRBD2. The CDR3 sequence is 15 residues long. Trimming cost V 1 base and J 3 bases; bases outside gene matches: 0. Germline CDR1 SGHTA, CDR2 FQGNSA. The CDR3 is CASSLGLAGEETQYF. CDR3 in DNA: TGTGCCAGCAGCTTAGGACTAGCGGGAGAAGAGACCCAGTACTTC.

The chain has TRBV11-2 and TRBJ2-7; no clear D gene. Germline V gene lookup returns CDR1 SGHAT and CDR2 FQNNGV. The CDR3 sequence is 11 residues long. Trimming removed 5 bases at V and 12 bases at J, with 14 bases between. In DNA form, the CDR3 reads TGTGCCAGCAGCCCCGATTGGGTTCTGTACTTC. Protein product: CASSPDWVLYF.

V and J are TRBV9 and TRBJ2-5; D remains unclear. The DNA end lines up better with TRBJ2-7; the J call may be wrong. The germline CDR1 and CDR2 sequences are SGDLS and YYNGEE. The CDR3 covers 14 residues. The CDR3 region is CASSVATAGPEQYF. In nucleotides, the CDR3 is TGTGCCAGCAGCGTAGCTACTGCAGGACCCGAGCAGTACTTC.

The chain joins TRBV7-9 to TRBJ2-1, with a tentative D call TRBD2 (6 bases). This CDR3 is built from 16 residues. Trimming took off 0 bases at V and 3 bases at J, with 12 bases between the two ends. Germline V gives CDR1 SEHNR, CDR2 FQNEAQ (reference sequence). Here the CDR3 reads CASSLAVGLDYNEQFF. In DNA, the CDR3 is TGTGCCAGCAGCTTAGCGGTGGGACTCGACTACAATGAGCAGTTCTTC.

The chain recombines TRBV28 with TRBJ2-7; 8 bases match TRBD1. This CDR3 is 12 amino acids long. Germline trimming cut 5 bases from V and 7 bases from J; bases unmatched to any gene: 4. Germline lookup yields CDR1 MDHEN and CDR2 SYDVKM. The CDR3 reads CASSQGAREQYF. CDR3 DNA sequence: TGTGCCAGCAGTCAGGGGGCCCGGGAGCAGTACTTC.

This CDR3 is CATSRPGTFGANGYTF. DNA for the CDR3: TGTGCCACCAGCAGACCTGGGACCTTTGGCGCGAATGGCTACACCTTC. This chain uses TRBV15 with TRBJ1-2; perhaps TRBD1 as D (5 bases). V gave up 2 bases and J gave up 6 bases, with 19 bases separating them. This CDR3 region has 16 residues. Looked up from germline, CDR1 is LNHNV and CDR2 is YYDKDF (reference sequence). The whole variable domain, filled in from reference TRBV15 and TRBJ1-2, reads DAMVIQNPRYQVTQFGKPVTLSCSQTLNHNVMYWYQQKSSQAPKLLFHYYDKDFNNEADTPDNFQSRRPNTSFCFLDIRSPGLGDTAMYLCATSRPGTFGANGYTFGSGTRLTVV.

The chain carries TRBV4-2 and TRBJ2-1, with 10 positions matching TRBD1. With 0 bases clipped from V and 7 bases from J, the junction kept 9 bases outside the gene matches. This CDR3 region has 17 residues. Germline CDR1 and CDR2: LGHNA and YNFKEQ. This CDR3 reads CASSQDWDGTGVNEQFF. In DNA form, the CDR3 reads TGTGCCAGCAGCCAAGATTGGGACGGGACAGGGGTTAATGAGCAGTTCTTC.

The rearrangement joins TRBV4-1 to TRBJ1-1; weak D call: TRBD1 (5 bases). The V and J ends lost 4 bases and 7 bases respectively, with 13 bases between them. The CDR3 loop spans 13 amino acids. The germline V gene has CDR1 MGHRA and CDR2 YSYEKL. CDR3 in amino acids: CASSPSFGGEAFF. CDR3 coding DNA: TGCGCCAGCAGCCCATCCTTCGGGGGTGAAGCTTTCTTT.

The chain links TRBV7-8 to TRBJ2-7; D not certain. Germline lookup yields CDR1 SGHVS and CDR2 FQNEAQ. V was clipped by 5 bases and J by 4 bases, with 15 bases between them. This CDR3 spans 14 amino acids. In nucleotides, the CDR3 is TGTGCCAGCAGCATCGACAATGGCCCTTACGAGCAGTACTTC. Encoded protein: CASSIDNGPYEQYF.

J is TRBJ1-1 and V is TRBV7-2; D may be TRBD1 (5 bases). CDR1 is SGHTA and CDR2 is FQGNSA in the germline V gene. Trimming left V 9 bases short and J 4 bases short, with 9 bases between. This CDR3 region has 11 residues. CDR3 DNA sequence: TGTGCCAGGGAGAGGGGCACTGAAGCTTTCTTT. Residues: CARERGTEAFF. The full variable domain, with the rest looked up from reference TRBV7-2 and TRBJ1-1, is GAGVSQSPSNKVTEKGKDVELRCDPISGHTALYWYRQSLGQGLEFLIYFQGNSAPDKSGLPSDRFSAERTGGSVSTLTIQRTQQEDSAVYLCARERGTEAFFGQGTRLTVV.

The rearrangement uses TRBV5-8 and TRBJ1-2; unclear D gene. Trimming cost V 1 base and J 4 bases, with 2 bases left between them. This CDR3 is 11 amino acids long. In germline, CDR1 is SGHTS, CDR2 YDEGEE. The DNA for the CDR3 is TGTGCCAGCAGCTTGAGCTATGGCTACACCTTC. It translates to CASSLSYGYTF.

The chain couples TRBV20-1 to TRBJ2-1; D possibly corresponds to TRBD1 (6 bases). Germline loops: CDR1 DFQATT, CDR2 SNEGSKA (reference sequence). This CDR3 contains 11 residues. V was pared by 4 bases and J by 12 bases, with 13 bases between. This chain's CDR3 is CSATGARRQFF. The CDR3 DNA sequence: TGCAGTGCTACAGGGGCTCGGAGGCAGTTCTTC.